The source of this T cell receptor beta chain is a study of cytomegalovirus exposure and HLA in healthy donors. In the study overall: Earlier results showed 90 million to 120 million unique TCR beta sequences derived from approximately 170 million T cells. HLA-typed donors were the source of 80 million to 90 million unique TCRs, which an early data release held. General study results and limits: Only CMV serostatus was available as immune exposure information. A list of 164 TCR beta chains associated with cytomegalovirus was given.

Use of 60 Vbeta and 13 Jbeta primers characterized the PCR. Clones were sequenced by immunoSEQ multiplex PCR, and TCRdb holds only the in-frame ones, with some missing. The table lists roughly 140,000 clones, over 60% of them singletons. The V segment lost 7 bases and the J segment 6 bases; nucleotides outside the gene matches: 17. CDR1 and CDR2 from the germline V gene are SGHVS and FQNEAQ. This CDR3 comprises 17 residues. Concerning this clone itself: The antigen is undetermined.

The chain recombines TRBV7-8 with TRBJ2-1; 8 bases are shared with TRBD2. Sequencing was performed on PBMCs. The source of this sequence is a woman aged 30 to 39 in good health and CMV-seropositive. The CDR3 coding sequence is TGTGCCAGCACCCCTCACGACGGGACTAGGTTTGTCAATGAGCAGTTCTTC. Its protein product is CASTPHDGTRFVNEQFF.